Shown below are 31 T cell receptor beta chains from a single sample sequenced in a study of OX40 agonist ivuxolimab in advanced cancers. Method: immunoSEQ multiplex PCR; TCRdb's copy keeps in-frame clones and lacks some. The sample lists 57,000 or so clones; over 90% were seen once. Here the sequenced sample was CD4+ or CD8+ T cells sorted from blood, taken in a trial of the OX40 agonist ivuxolimab. The receptor set was obtained from an adult with an advanced solid tumor such as melanoma, head and neck, liver or kidney cancer.

V gene TRBV6-1 combines with J gene TRBJ1-1; D remains ambiguous. The germline gives CDR1 MNHNS, CDR2 SASEGT. The V end lost 6 bases, the J end lost 10 bases, and 12 bases lay between the germline ends. CDR3 length equals 11 residues. The CDR3 sequence: CASSLLGRAFF. CDR3 sequence (DNA): TGTGCCAGCAGCCTTTTAGGCCGAGCTTTCTTT.

The genes are TRBV27 and TRBJ2-7; 10 bases are a match to TRBD2. Losses at the gene ends were 5 bases for V and 0 bases for J; bases not matched to a gene: 4. CDR3 length: 15 amino acids. Germline V CDR1 and CDR2: MNHEY, SMNVEV (reference sequence). The CDR3 sequence is CASSEASGGSYEQYF. Written as DNA, the CDR3 is TGTGCCAGCAGTGAAGCTAGCGGGGGCTCCTACGAGCAGTACTTC.

The rearrangement joins TRBV4-3 to TRBJ2-7, with 11 bases fitting TRBD1. The CDR3 spans 15 residues. V trimming: 5 bases; J trimming: 0 bases; junction bases outside the gene matches: 3. Per germline, CDR1 LGHNA and CDR2 YSLEER. CDR3 in amino acids: CASSTGQGASYEQYF. In nucleotides, the CDR3 is TGCGCCAGCAGCACCGGACAGGGGGCCTCCTACGAGCAGTACTTC.

In DNA, the CDR3 is TGTGCCAGTGGGACGGGCACAGATACGCAGTATTTT. Encoded protein: CASGTGTDTQYF. The chain recombines TRBV28 with TRBJ2-3, with D perhaps given as TRBD1 or TRBD2 (5 bases each). V was clipped by 9 bases and J by 1 base, with 8 bases between them. Germline loops: CDR1 MDHEN, CDR2 SYDVKM. CDR3 size: 12 residues.

The CDR3 region is CATSRIVNPYNEQFF. The CDR3 DNA is TGTGCCACCAGCAGGATCGTAAATCCCTACAATGAGCAGTTCTTC. The J gene is TRBJ2-1, the V gene TRBV15, with unresolved D. The CDR3 runs to 15 residues. With 3 bases removed from V and 2 bases from J, the gap between germline ends came to 11 bases. Germline V gives CDR1 LNHNV, CDR2 YYDKDF (reference sequence).

DNA of the CDR3: TGTGCGACCAGACAGACCCCTTCCTACGAGCAGTACTTC. Its protein product is CATRQTPSYEQYF. The chain is built from TRBV19 and TRBJ2-7; perhaps TRBD1 as D (5 bases). The length of the CDR3 is 13 residues. Germline V gene data show CDR1 as LNHDA and CDR2 as SQIVND (reference sequence).

V gene TRBV4-3 combines with J gene TRBJ2-3; 14 bases are shared with TRBD2. Germline V gene sequence: CDR1 LGHNA, CDR2 YSLEER. This CDR3 has 16 residues. V shed 3 bases and J 4 bases; nucleotides not matched to a gene: 3. CDR3 DNA: TGCGCCAGCAGCCAGGGGACTAGCGGGAGCGCAGATACGCAGTATTTT. Translation: CASSQGTSGSADTQYF.

The rearrangement joins TRBV7-9 to TRBJ2-1, with 10 positions matching TRBD2. V lost 2 bases and J lost 8; bases outside the gene matches: 6. The length of the CDR3 is 15 residues. From germline, CDR1 is SEHNR and CDR2 FQNEAQ (reference sequence). CDR3: CASSLQRTSGYEQFF. The CDR3 bases are TGTGCCAGCAGCTTACAACGGACTAGCGGTTATGAGCAGTTCTTC. Together with reference TRBV7-9 and TRBJ2-1, the CDR3 gives the full variable domain: DTGVSQNPRHKITKRGQNVTFRCDPISEHNRLYWYRQTLGQGPEFLTYFQNEAQLEKSRLLSDRFSAERPKGSFSTLEIQRTEQGDSAMYLCASSLQRTSGYEQFFGPGTRLTVL.

The rearrangement joins TRBV13 to TRBJ1-1; D uncertain. V lost 1 base, J lost 8 bases, and 8 bases lay in between. Germline V lookup: CDR1 PRHDT, CDR2 FYEKMQ (reference sequence). The CDR3 covers 12 residues. The CDR3 reads CASSLALTEAFF. Written as DNA, the CDR3 is TGTGCCAGCAGCTTAGCGTTAACCGAAGCTTTCTTT.

This rearrangement joins TRBV14 to TRBJ2-3; 8 bases agree with TRBD2. With V trimmed by 1 base and J by 0 bases, 18 bases remained unmatched. Germline CDR1 and CDR2: SGHDN and FVKESK. This CDR3 region has 21 residues. CDR3 protein: CASSQAWEAGAENTSTDTQYF. The CDR3 nucleotides are TGTGCCAGCAGCCAAGCATGGGAAGCGGGAGCCGAAAATACTAGCACAGATACGCAGTATTTT.

The chain uses TRBV7-6 and TRBJ2-2, with 10 bases that match TRBD2. The CDR3 has 17 amino acids. With V trimmed by 2 bases and J by 8 bases, 11 bases remained unmatched. Germline CDR1 reads SGHVS; CDR2 reads FNYEAQ. CDR3 in DNA: TGTGCCAGCAGCTTATTGGGCGTAGCGGGAGGCCCGGGGGAGCTGTTTTTT. It yields the protein CASSLLGVAGGPGELFF.

V and J are TRBV6-5 and TRBJ1-5; D gene ambiguous. V dropped 2 bases and J dropped 0 bases, with 8 bases sitting between them. CDR3 length: 15 amino acids. Per germline, CDR1 MNHEY and CDR2 SVGAGI. CDR3 sequence reads: CASSYGRYSNQPQHF. The CDR3 coding sequence is TGTGCCAGCAGTTACGGAAGATATAGCAATCAGCCCCAGCATTTT.

This clone was counted between two and nine times. V is TRBV2 and J is TRBJ2-3; D might be TRBD1 (6 bases). This CDR3 comprises 17 residues. Germline loops: CDR1 SNHLY, CDR2 FYNNEI. V was trimmed by 6 bases and J by 4 bases, leaving 23 bases between them. CDR3 nucleotides: TGTGCCAGCAGCATAGATCCGGGACATAAGGACCCAGATACGCAGTATTTT. Its protein product is CASSIDPGHKDPDTQYF.

The V and J genes are TRBV28 and TRBJ2-4; a possible D gene is TRBD2 (5 bases). In germline, CDR1 is MDHEN, CDR2 SYDVKM. This CDR3 has 13 residues. Trimming pared 7 bases from V and 3 bases from J, leaving 10 bases between. CDR3 sequence: CASTPSSKNIQYF. The CDR3 region has the DNA TGTGCCAGCACCCCTAGCAGCAAAAACATTCAGTACTTC.

The chain employs TRBV6-5 and TRBJ2-2; D is ambiguous. The V gene lost 1 base and the J gene lost 6 bases, with 3 bases spanning the gap. From germline, CDR1 is MNHEY and CDR2 SVGAGI. There are 12 residues in the CDR3. CDR3 in amino acids: CASSYLSGELFF. As DNA, the CDR3 is TGTGCCAGCAGTTACTTGTCCGGGGAGCTGTTTTTT.

J is TRBJ2-5 and V is TRBV11-2; 9 bases are a match to TRBD1. The CDR3 runs to 13 residues. V lost 6 bases and J lost 5; bases outside the gene matches: 4. Germline CDR1 is SGHAT and CDR2 is FQNNGV. In nucleotides, the CDR3 is TGTGCCAGCAGATACAGGGGGCGGGAGACCCAGTACTTC. Its translation is CASRYRGRETQYF.

The rearrangement uses TRBV6-5 and TRBJ2-2; 8 bases are shared with TRBD2. The CDR3 runs to 15 residues. Germline-derived CDR1 and CDR2 are MNHEY and SVGAGI. After removal of 4 bases from V and 5 bases from J, the junction contained 6 bases not matched to a gene. The CDR3 here is CASSFTSGSTGELFF. The CDR3 DNA reads TGTGCCAGCAGTTTCACAAGCGGGAGTACCGGGGAGCTGTTTTTT.

V and J are TRBV27 and TRBJ2-7; 7 bases match TRBD1. Germline lookup yields CDR1 MNHEY and CDR2 SMNVEV (reference sequence). The CDR3 consists of 16 residues. The ends lost 5 bases at V and 3 bases at J; junction bases unmatched: 13. In DNA, the CDR3 is TGTGCCAGCAGTGTATTCTCCGGGACAGTAAACTACGAGCAGTACTTC. Translated, it gives CASSVFSGTVNYEQYF.

The V call is TRBV6-5, the J call TRBJ2-2, with a weak D call TRBD1 (5 bases). CDR1 MNHEY and CDR2 SVGAGI come from the germline V gene. The CDR3 totals 13 residues. V dropped 5 bases and J dropped 7 bases, with 11 bases sitting between them. This CDR3 is CASSLQGGGELFF. CDR3 sequence (DNA): TGTGCCAGCAGTCTCCAGGGCGGCGGGGAGCTGTTTTTT.

CDR3 loop: CSGRGTIDSSYEQYF. The CDR3 nucleotides read TGCAGCGGAAGAGGGACGATCGACAGCTCCTACGAGCAGTACTTC. The chain links TRBV29-1 to TRBJ2-7; the D call may be TRBD1 or TRBD2 (5 bases each). The V gene's germline CDR1 is SQVTM and CDR2 ANQGSEA. This CDR3 contains 15 residues. Trimming removed 7 bases at V and 0 bases at J, with 19 bases between.

The chain carries TRBV7-9 and TRBJ1-5, with D tentatively TRBD1 (6 bases). V was trimmed by 3 bases and J by 3 bases, leaving 21 bases between them. The CDR3 loop spans 18 amino acids. Germline loops: CDR1 SEHNR, CDR2 FQNEAQ (reference sequence). The DNA of the CDR3 is TGTGCCAGCAGCTTTGGACAGATGGCCGGATTTGCCAATCAGCCCCAGCATTTT. Protein sequence: CASSFGQMAGFANQPQHF.

The V gene is TRBV10-2, the J gene TRBJ1-1, with D perhaps TRBD1 (5 bases). Germline V lookup: CDR1 WSHSY, CDR2 SAAADI. CDR3 length: 17 residues. V lost 4 bases, J lost 3 bases, and 21 bases lay in between. The CDR3 region is CASSVEGIVLFDTEAFF. Here the CDR3 DNA reads TGCGCCAGCAGTGTGGAGGGGATCGTCCTTTTTGACACTGAAGCTTTCTTT.

CDR3 amino acids: CASSSVSGRPHEQFF. CDR3 coding DNA: TGTGCCAGCAGTTCAGTTAGCGGGAGGCCCCATGAGCAGTTCTTC. The chain has TRBV28 and TRBJ2-1, with 10 bases matching TRBD2. V was pared by 4 bases and J by 8 bases, with 8 bases of the junction left unmatched. Germline V gene data show CDR1 as MDHEN and CDR2 as SYDVKM. The CDR3 extends over 15 amino acids.

Of note for this clone: Other DNA sequences of this sample code for an identical CDR3. The genes are TRBV9 and TRBJ2-7, with TRBD2 as a possible D gene (5 bases). CDR3 length: 14 residues. Looked up from germline, CDR1 is SGDLS and CDR2 is YYNGEE. V lost 0 bases, J lost 0 bases, and 7 bases lay in between. In DNA, the CDR3 is TGTGCCAGCAGCGTAGGAGGGAGCTCCTACGAGCAGTACTTC. This translates into CASSVGGSSYEQYF.

The chain uses TRBV19 and TRBJ2-1; the match to TRBD2 covers 8 bases. The CDR3 runs to 15 residues. CDR1 is LNHDA and CDR2 is SQIVND in the germline V gene (reference sequence). Trimming removed 1 base from V and 2 bases from J; junction bases left unmatched: 1. In DNA, the CDR3 is TGTGCCAGTAGTATAGCACTAGCGGCCTACAATGAGCAGTTCTTC. Its translation is CASSIALAAYNEQFF.

This chain joins TRBV28 and TRBJ1-1; TRBD1 agrees at 9 bases. The V and J ends lost 6 bases and 0 bases, in that order; junction bases with no gene match: 8. Germline CDR1 MDHEN, CDR2 SYDVKM. The CDR3 has 16 amino acids. Written as DNA, the CDR3 is TGTGCCAGCAGAGCGACAGGGGGATCGATGAACACTGAAGCTTTCTTT. Encoded protein: CASRATGGSMNTEAFF.

V is TRBV4-3 and J is TRBJ2-3; D unclear. Germline V CDR1 and CDR2: LGHNA, YSLEER. Trimming cost V 3 bases and J 1 base, with 14 bases left between them. This CDR3 has 16 residues. This chain's CDR3 is CASSQASTRGTDTQYF. CDR3 in DNA: TGCGCCAGCAGCCAGGCTTCTACCCGTGGCACAGATACGCAGTATTTT.

The chain combines TRBV28 with TRBJ2-7, with TRBD1 identical over 7 bases. Germline V CDR1 and CDR2: MDHEN, SYDVKM. Germline trimming cut 10 bases from V and 3 bases from J; bases unmatched to any gene: 12. The CDR3 spans 14 residues. The CDR3 region has the DNA TGTGCCATCAGCAGTACCTACAGGGGCTACGAGCAGTACTTC. It yields the protein CAISSTYRGYEQYF. The full variable domain, rest sourced from reference TRBV28 and TRBJ2-7, is DVKVTQSSRYLVKRTGEKVFLECVQDMDHENMFWYRQDPGLGLRLIYFSYDVKMKEKGDIPEGYSVSREKKERFSLILESASTNQTSMYLCAISSTYRGYEQYFGPGTRLTVT.

The chain carries TRBV9 and TRBJ2-1; 12 bases align to TRBD2. V lost 0 bases, J lost 8 bases, and 6 bases stayed unmatched. CDR3 length: 16 amino acids. Germline lookup yields CDR1 SGDLS and CDR2 YYNGEE. The CDR3 region is CASSVALAGGPYEQFF. The CDR3 nucleotides read TGTGCCAGCAGCGTAGCTCTAGCGGGAGGGCCCTATGAGCAGTTCTTC.

The rearrangement links TRBV9 to TRBJ2-1; D unresolved. Trimming pared 0 bases from V and 10 bases from J, leaving 11 bases between. This CDR3 has 13 amino acids. Germline V gives CDR1 SGDLS, CDR2 YYNGEE. In DNA, the CDR3 is TGTGCCAGCAGCGTAGTGTTCGGATACGAGCAGTTCTTC. Its protein product is CASSVVFGYEQFF.

This clone was recorded once. V usage is TRBV29-1 and J usage is TRBJ2-7, with TRBD2 as a possible D gene (6 bases). CDR3 length: 15 residues. Germline lookup yields CDR1 SQVTM and CDR2 ANQGSEA. V was pared by 1 base and J by 0 bases, with 13 bases between. This CDR3 is CSVEGGTQFSYEQYF. In nucleotides, the CDR3 is TGCAGCGTTGAAGGCGGGACCCAATTCTCCTACGAGCAGTACTTC.